Below are 10 T cell receptor beta chains sequenced from a single sample in a study of T cells in Graves' hyperthyroidism and ophthalmopathy. RNA transcripts served as the template for amplifying TCR beta CDR3 regions. HTBI primers were used for first-round RT-PCR of the TCR CDR3. TCRdb used MiXCR to reprocess the multiplex PCR reads, holding one entry per CDR3 protein. The table records nearly 600,000 distinct CDR3 sequences, 12% to 15% of them present only once. Sequencing was performed on blood. These TCRs come from a woman aged 18-30 years with Graves' ophthalmopathy.

At least ten counts were recorded for this clonotype. The chain joins TRBV7-9 to TRBJ1-5; D uncertain. Germline assignment: CDR1 SEHNR and CDR2 FQNEAQ (reference sequence). V was cut by 5 bases and J by 8 bases, with 10 bases left in between. This CDR3 region has 12 residues. The CDR3 reads CASSRGGEPQHF. In DNA, the CDR3 is TGTGCCAGCAGCCGCGGTGGTGAGCCCCAGCATTTT.

The count of this clonotype is one. V and J are TRBV7-2 and TRBJ2-7, with D tentatively TRBD2 (6 bases). Germline V gene lookup returns CDR1 SGHTA and CDR2 FQGNSA. The length of the CDR3 is 15 residues. Trimming took 1 base from V and 7 from J, leaving 17 bases between them. CDR3 loop: CASSLGGIAMGEQYF. DNA for the CDR3: TGTGCCAGCAGCTTAGGCGGGATTGCGATGGGGGAGCAGTACTTC.

There are a few counts of this clonotype. This sequence joins TRBV29-1 and TRBJ2-5; 7 nucleotides match TRBD2. Germline lookup yields CDR1 SQVTM and CDR2 ANQGSEA. The CDR3 is made up of 15 amino acids. V gave up 1 base and J gave up 6 bases; unmatched junction bases: 11. For the CDR3, the DNA is TGCAGCGTTGAAGTTTACCGGGGGGATACGCAGACCCAGTACTTC. This encodes CSVEVYRGDTQTQYF.

This clonotype appeared many times. The chain joins TRBV10-3 to TRBJ2-7; 9 bases match TRBD1. The V and J ends lost 10 bases and 3 bases, in that order; junction bases with no gene match: 19. Germline V gene data show CDR1 as ENHRY and CDR2 as SYGVKD. This CDR3 is built from 17 residues. The CDR3: CATSPFSWTGVIYEQYF. DNA for the CDR3: TGTGCCACCTCTCCTTTTTCGTGGACAGGGGTAATCTACGAGCAGTACTTC.

The rearrangement joins TRBV7-6 to TRBJ1-6; D is perhaps TRBD1 (5 bases). The CDR3 has 19 amino acids. In germline, CDR1 is SGHVS, CDR2 FNYEAQ. V was clipped by 3 bases and J by 3 bases, with 21 bases between them. DNA of the CDR3: TGTGCCAGCAGCTTCGGGACGCGTTCTAAACCAAACTATAATTCACCCCTCCACTTT. Its protein product is CASSFGTRSKPNYNSPLHF.

This clonotype has just a few counts. The chain has TRBV4-1 and TRBJ2-3, with 10 bases aligning to TRBD1. In germline, CDR1 is MGHRA, CDR2 YSYEKL. Trimming at V came to 3 bases and at J to 6 bases, leaving 6 bases not matched to a gene. The CDR3 contains 15 residues. CDR3 nucleotides: TGCGCCAGCAGCCACGACAGGGGGCGCTCCGATACGCAGTATTTT. Translated: CASSHDRGRSDTQYF.

The gene calls are TRBV2 and TRBJ2-7; the match to TRBD2 covers 11 bases. Germline V gene sequence: CDR1 SNHLY, CDR2 FYNNEI. Unmatched junction bases numbered 12, after V lost 8 bases and J lost 0 bases. The CDR3 runs 17 residues. CDR3 coding DNA: TGTGCCAGCGACCAGACTAGCGGGACTTGGGACTCCTACGAGCAGTACTTC. Its translation is CASDQTSGTWDSYEQYF.

This clonotype was detected a few times. CDR3: CASSQAPGSNQPQHF. In DNA form, the CDR3 reads TGCGCCAGCAGCCAAGCTCCAGGGAGCAATCAGCCCCAGCATTTT. This chain links TRBV4-3 with TRBJ1-5; possibly TRBD1 for D (5 bases). The germline V and J ends were trimmed by 1 base and 1 base, with 8 bases remaining between them. Germline V lookup: CDR1 LGHNA, CDR2 YSLEER. CDR3 length: 15 residues.

This clonotype was found many times. This chain uses TRBV20-1 with TRBJ2-5, with D perhaps TRBD1 (5 bases). CDR1 is DFQATT and CDR2 is SNEGSKA in the germline V gene (reference sequence). The CDR3 covers 13 residues. Trimming left V 3 bases short and J 3 bases short, with 11 bases between. The CDR3 reads CSARKSGKETQYF. The CDR3 nucleotides are TGCAGTGCTAGGAAATCAGGGAAAGAGACCCAGTACTTC.

Worth noting for this clonotype: A much larger clone differs from this one at a single base, so this may be a read error. The chain is built from TRBV20-1 and TRBJ2-7; D is ambiguous. The DNA end is a closer match to TRBJ2-1, so the J assignment may be wrong. Germline CDR1 and CDR2: DFQATT and SNEGSKA (reference sequence). The CDR3 covers 14 residues. The CDR3 here is CSASGGLDQYEQFF. CDR3 nucleotide sequence: TGCAGTGCTAGCGGCGGCCTGGACCAGTACGAGCAGTTCTTC.